This entry describes one T cell receptor beta chain. This clone was detected a few times. The specificity of this receptor is unknown. No qualities accompany the bases; no much larger clone lies one base away. Magnetic bead negative selection was used to isolate untouched CD4+ T cells from Ficoll-separated PBMC, with an average purity of approximately 98%. Untouched CD4+ T cells were isolated from Ficoll-separated PBMC with magnetic beads, reaching about 97.7% purity with negligible CD8+ contamination. Peripheral blood mononuclear cells were supplied by the buffy coats of three healthy blood donors, who served as the study donors. All three donors were CMV seronegative. The DNeasy Blood & Tissue Kit was used for extraction of genomic DNA. TCRB sequencing was performed on genomic DNA from sorted CD137+CD4+ cells and pre-culture CD4+ baseline samples from each subject. CDR1 is given as SGHTA and CDR2 as FQGNSA, both from the germline V gene. From the cysteine up to the phenylalanine, the CDR3 has a length of 11 residues. Only the CDR3 part of the read is kept: 33 bases, read in frame from the first base. V drops 5 bases and J drops 8 bases, leaving 9 bases in between.

The immunoSEQ multiplex PCR, with forward primers for 54 TRBV segments and reverse primers for 13 TRBJ segments, was used to amplify TCRB CDR3 regions. Deep resolution, with a target of approximately 180,000 T cell genomes, was applied to the sequencing of pre-culture CD4+ samples. Sequencing of amplicons was performed on an Illumina HiSeq System, and 87 bp reads covering the CDR3 were generated. As for the original processing: Correction for PCR and sequencing errors was applied to reads, and CDR3 regions were defined through alignment to IMGT reference sequences. Synthetic template pools were used to estimate counts of templates and unique rearrangements. Clonality was calculated as 1 minus Pielou's evenness. Richness was estimated with the Daley-Smith estimator. Morisita's index was used to measure repertoire overlap. Clones present in cultured samples but not detected in the pre-culture repertoire of the same donor were defined as low-abundance clones. TCRdb limited this immuneACCESS table to in-frame rearrangements with V and J called. A share of clones is missing; checked studies link under half to unresolved V genes, and the rest is unexplained. That table gives V, J and clone size, and the DNA gave D and trimming. The table for this sample lists over 60,000 clones; about four fifths of them were counted only once. The leading ten clones occupy around 1.4% of the sample.

The sample originates from a study of T cell repertoires and HLA-DP antigens (dated by TCRdb to the late 2010s). Regarding the research as a whole: Using HeLa cells transduced to present allogeneic HLA-DP, the study set up an in vitro model of CD4+ T cell alloreactivity. An average DNA input of about 210 ng was used for sorted CD137+CD4+ samples, compared with 1,200 ng for pre-culture CD4+ samples. Compared with self, one alloantigen differed at one amino acid in the peptide-binding groove and the other differed at fewer than 11, modelling structurally similar versus dissimilar alloantigens. Of the three donors, two were male and one was female, and their ages ranged from the 18-to-29 age band up to the 60-to-69 age band.

Summary of the overall study and its limitations: Separate analysis of naive and memory CD4+ repertoires was not performed. Clones undetected before culture had an average cumulative frequency of about 40% against one allele versus about 50% against the other. Sorted CD137+ cells showed similar clonality against both alloantigens, at 0.35 to 0.4, which was much higher than the approximately 0.044 seen in pre-culture samples. Limitations were identified as the inclusion of only a few donors, the use of a non-physiological HeLa antigen-presenting system, and the use of total CD4+ responder cells.

This sequence was found in a man aged 55 to 69 in good health and CMV-seronegative. Material for sequencing was CD4+ T cells from PBMCs. This receptor chain uses TRBV7-2 and TRBJ1-2, with no confidently assigned D gene. At the DNA level, the sequence is TGTGCCAGCAGCACGGGCGAGGGCTACACCTTC. Its amino acids are CASSTGEGYTF. Beyond the CDR3, the reference TRBV7-2 and TRBJ1-2 genes provide the residues; the full variable domain reads: GAGVSQSPSNKVTEKGKDVELRCDPISGHTALYWYRQSLGQGLEFLIYFQGNSAPDKSGLPSDRFSAERTGGSVSTLTIQRTQQEDSAVYLCASSTGEGYTFGSGTRLTVV.